This TCR beta chain was obtained from a study of blood T cell repertoires in COVID-19. Study summary: Sources were T cells, B-cell-depleted T cells, or PBMCs; the material itself was cDNA or gDNA.

V was cut by 0 bases and J by 4 bases, with 9 bases left in between. This CDR3 is 15 amino acids long. CDR1 SGHVS and CDR2 FQNEAQ come from the germline V gene. The method was immunoSEQ multiplex PCR; TCRdb's version includes in-frame clones alone and lacks a portion of them. Counted here are about 69,000 clones, 85% to 90% occurring once; the ten biggest clones make up roughly 2.9%. The source is an older man with acute or convalescent COVID-19. Input material: peripheral blood. V and J are TRBV7-8 and TRBJ2-2; no firm D call. This CDR3 is CASSLARSVTGELFF. The CDR3 nucleotides read TGTGCCAGCAGCTTAGCGCGGAGTGTCACCGGGGAGCTGTTTTTT.